The rows below give T cell receptor beta chains drawn from one sample of a study of tumor and adjacent non-tumor tissue in lung cancer. Via MiXCR, TCRdb re-called the multiplex PCR reads, giving one row per CDR3 protein. Among tens of thousands of distinct CDR3 sequences, 60% to 80% were seen once, and the ten largest hold approximately 12%. The sequencing sample was made of lung tumor tissue. The receptors were sampled from a woman between 45 and 65 years old with non-small cell lung cancer. The CDR3 runs from the conserved cysteine through the conserved F or W. Each record gives: J gene, D gene, clone size, V gene, CDR3 protein, CDR3 DNA. A D gene is named only where the DNA matches it firmly. The size field is filled for only some rows; it gives once, few, many or a size class.

J gene: TRBJ2-1
D gene: TRBD1
clone size: medium-sized
V gene: TRBV11-3
CDR3 protein: CASSNRDSSYNEQFF
CDR3 DNA: TGTGCCAGCAGTAACCGGGACAGCTCCTACAATGAGCAGTTCTTC

J gene: TRBJ2-5
D gene: -
clone size: -
V gene: TRBV6-1
CDR3 protein: CVSVPFGSGNQETQYF
CDR3 DNA: TGTGTTAGCGTCCCGTTTGGCAGCGGCAACCAAGAGACCCAGTACTTC

J gene: TRBJ2-1
D gene: -
clone size: many
V gene: TRBV14
CDR3 protein: CASSQNIGDEQFF
CDR3 DNA: TGTGCCAGCAGCCAGAATATAGGGGATGAGCAGTTCTTC

J gene: TRBJ1-2
D gene: -
clone size: -
V gene: TRBV19
CDR3 protein: CASIISDSYGYTF
CDR3 DNA: TGTGCCAGTATCATCTCGGACAGCTATGGCTACACTTTC

J gene: TRBJ2-7
D gene: -
clone size: -
V gene: TRBV30
CDR3 protein: CAISGLDYYEHYF
CDR3 DNA: TGTGCCATCAGTGGTTTGGATTACTACGAGCATTACTTC

J gene: TRBJ2-5
D gene: TRBD2
clone size: -
V gene: TRBV6-5
CDR3 protein: CATSYNIPGGGETQYF
CDR3 DNA: TGTGCCACCAGTTATAATATCCCTGGGGGAGGGGAGACCCAGTATTTC

J gene: TRBJ1-1
D gene: -
clone size: -
V gene: TRBV20-1
CDR3 protein: CSAAKWGNTEAFF
CDR3 DNA: TGCAGTGCAGCCAAGTGGGGGAACACTGAAGCTTTCTTT

J gene: TRBJ2-1
D gene: -
clone size: -
V gene: TRBV11-1
CDR3 protein: CAGIPTPSTGDEQFF
CDR3 DNA: TGCGCCGGCATCCCGACTCCTTCGACGGGCGATGAGCAGTTCTTC

J gene: TRBJ2-1
D gene: -
clone size: -
V gene: TRBV10-3
CDR3 protein: CAIKGGALSEGNEQFF
CDR3 DNA: TGTGCCATCAAAGGTGGGGCACTATCGGAGGGCAATGAGCAGTTCTTC

J gene: TRBJ2-5
D gene: -
clone size: -
V gene: TRBV4-1
CDR3 protein: CTSSRLEQAQEIQYF
CDR3 DNA: TGTACCAGCAGCCGTTTGGAACAGGCCCAAGAGATCCAGTACTTC

J gene: TRBJ2-2
D gene: -
clone size: -
V gene: TRBV6-5
CDR3 protein: CASRDPGLTGELFF
CDR3 DNA: TGTGCCAGCAGGGACCCAGGGTTGACCGGAGAGCTGTTTTTT

J gene: TRBJ1-5
D gene: -
clone size: once
V gene: TRBV11-2
CDR3 protein: CASNLGVIQPQHF
CDR3 DNA: TGTGCCAGCAACTTAGGCGTTATCCAGCCCCAGCATTTT

J gene: TRBJ1-5
D gene: -
clone size: -
V gene: TRBV4-1
CDR3 protein: CASNQVSGSNQPQHF
CDR3 DNA: TGCGCCAGCAACCAAGTTTCGGGGTCCAATCAGCCCCAGCATTTT

J gene: TRBJ2-3
D gene: -
clone size: -
V gene: TRBV7-2
CDR3 protein: CACSLAAASTDTQYF
CDR3 DNA: TGTGCCTGCAGTCTCGCAGCCGCTAGCACAGATACGCAGTATTTT

J gene: TRBJ2-3
D gene: TRBD2
clone size: -
V gene: TRBV6-1
CDR3 protein: CAISETLAGGRDTQYF
CDR3 DNA: TGCGCCATCAGTGAGACCTTAGCGGGAGGGCGCGATACGCAATATTTT

J gene: TRBJ2-1
D gene: -
clone size: many
V gene: TRBV28
CDR3 protein: CASSISGKSYNEQFF
CDR3 DNA: TGTGCCAGCAGCATCAGCGGCAAATCCTACAATGAGCAGTTCTTC

J gene: TRBJ2-2
D gene: -
clone size: -
V gene: TRBV6-5
CDR3 protein: CASRNPGLAGELFF
CDR3 DNA: TGTGCCAGCAGAAACCCAGGGTTGGCCGGGGAGCTGTTTTTT

J gene: TRBJ2-5
D gene: TRBD1
clone size: few
V gene: TRBV7-3
CDR3 protein: CASSQTGGSWETQYF
CDR3 DNA: TGTGCCAGCAGCCAGACAGGGGGGTCCTGGGAGACCCAGTACTTC

J gene: TRBJ1-1
D gene: -
clone size: -
V gene: TRBV6-5
CDR3 protein: CAPVRQVNTEAFF
CDR3 DNA: TGTGCCCCCGTTCGGCAGGTGAACACTGAAGCTTTCTTT

J gene: TRBJ2-3
D gene: -
clone size: -
V gene: TRBV6-1
CDR3 protein: CASIRFWCTDTQYF
CDR3 DNA: TGTGCCAGTATCCGGTTCTGGTGCACAGATACGCAGTATTTT

J gene: TRBJ2-7
D gene: -
clone size: -
V gene: TRBV6-1
CDR3 protein: CASSEAYPSYEEYF
CDR3 DNA: TGTGCCAGCAGTGAGGCCTACCCCTCCTACGAGGAATACTTC

J gene: TRBJ2-3
D gene: TRBD2
clone size: -
V gene: TRBV6-5
CDR3 protein: CASSFEGGREDTQYF
CDR3 DNA: TGTGCCAGTAGCTTCGAGGGCGGGAGAGAGGATACGCAGTATTTT

J gene: TRBJ2-6
D gene: -
clone size: -
V gene: TRBV6-2/TRBV6-3
CDR3 protein: CTSNGPISGANVMTF
CDR3 DNA: TGTACCAGCAATGGACCGATCTCTGGGGCCAACGTCATGACTTTC

J gene: TRBJ2-7
D gene: -
clone size: once
V gene: TRBV29-1
CDR3 protein: CSVRIASYEQYF
CDR3 DNA: TGCAGCGTCAGAATCGCTTCTTACGAGCAATACTTC

J gene: TRBJ1-5
D gene: -
clone size: once
V gene: TRBV4-2
CDR3 protein: CTSSQDLTSNRPQHF
CDR3 DNA: TGTACCAGCAGTCAAGACCTCACTAGCAATCGGCCCCAGCATTTT

J gene: TRBJ1-1
D gene: -
clone size: -
V gene: TRBV6-1
CDR3 protein: CATRTLDNTEAFF
CDR3 DNA: TGTGCCACCAGGACACTAGACAACACTGAAGCTTTCTTT

J gene: TRBJ2-2
D gene: TRBD1
clone size: many
V gene: TRBV12-3/TRBV12-4
CDR3 protein: CASRPPQGANTGELFF
CDR3 DNA: TGTGCCAGCAGGCCCCCACAGGGGGCGAACACCGGGGAGCTGTTTTTT

J gene: TRBJ2-5
D gene: TRBD1
clone size: many
V gene: TRBV10-3
CDR3 protein: CAISDKTGSETQYF
CDR3 DNA: TGTGCCATCAGTGATAAGACAGGGTCTGAGACCCAGTACTTC

J gene: TRBJ2-6
D gene: -
clone size: -
V gene: TRBV6-4
CDR3 protein: CANSEGSGSGANVLTF
CDR3 DNA: TGTGCCAACAGTGAGGGTAGTGGCTCTGGGGCCAACGTCCTGACTTTC

J gene: TRBJ2-3
D gene: -
clone size: many
V gene: TRBV20-1
CDR3 protein: CSARSSRDSQTTTQYF
CDR3 DNA: TGCAGTGCTAGATCCTCCCGGGATTCCCAAACGACCACGCAGTATTTT

J gene: TRBJ2-3
D gene: -
clone size: -
V gene: TRBV6-6
CDR3 protein: CASNPREGTDTQYF
CDR3 DNA: TGTGCCAGCAACCCCAGGGAGGGCACAGATACGCAGTATTTT

J gene: TRBJ1-4
D gene: TRBD1
clone size: -
V gene: TRBV4-1
CDR3 protein: CASNQARTGGEELFF
CDR3 DNA: TGCGCCAGTAACCAAGCTAGGACAGGCGGTGAAGAACTGTTTTTT

J gene: TRBJ1-2
D gene: -
clone size: once
V gene: TRBV10-3
CDR3 protein: CAITESYNYDYTF
CDR3 DNA: TGTGCCATCACTGAGTCTTATAACTATGACTACACCTTC

J gene: TRBJ2-1
D gene: -
clone size: -
V gene: TRBV20-1
CDR3 protein: CSASPPGWGNNEQFF
CDR3 DNA: TGCAGTGCTTCGCCTCCCGGGTGGGGGAATAATGAGCAGTTCTTC

J gene: TRBJ2-3
D gene: TRBD2
clone size: -
V gene: TRBV5-1
CDR3 protein: CASSRGLSGASTDTQYF
CDR3 DNA: TGCGCCAGCAGCAGGGGACTATCGGGAGCTAGCACAGATACGCAATATTTT

J gene: TRBJ2-7
D gene: TRBD2
clone size: -
V gene: TRBV6-6
CDR3 protein: CASTYYGGGGYEQYF
CDR3 DNA: TGTGCCAGCACTTACTATGGCGGGGGGGGGTACGAGCAGTACTTC

J gene: TRBJ2-3
D gene: -
clone size: many
V gene: TRBV6-1
CDR3 protein: CASSEEDRPRQYF
CDR3 DNA: TGTGCCAGCAGTGAAGAAGACAGGCCGAGACAGTATTTT

J gene: TRBJ2-1
D gene: -
clone size: -
V gene: TRBV29-1
CDR3 protein: CSVGNLDEKFF
CDR3 DNA: TGCAGTGTTGGCAACCTGGATGAGAAGTTCTTC

J gene: TRBJ2-1
D gene: TRBD2
clone size: -
V gene: TRBV6-6
CDR3 protein: CISSPGAGAGNEQFF
CDR3 DNA: TGTATCAGCAGTCCCGGCGCGGGAGCGGGCAATGAGCAGTTCTTC

J gene: TRBJ2-7
D gene: TRBD2
clone size: -
V gene: TRBV7-2
CDR3 protein: CAISHLLAGGYEQYF
CDR3 DNA: TGTGCCATCAGCCACCTACTAGCGGGAGGCTACGAGCAGTACTTC

J gene: TRBJ2-6
D gene: TRBD1
clone size: -
V gene: TRBV14
CDR3 protein: CASSRKQGAGANVPTF
CDR3 DNA: TGTGCCAGCAGCCGAAAACAGGGGGCTGGGGCCAACGTCCCGACTTTC

J gene: TRBJ2-6
D gene: -
clone size: -
V gene: TRBV12-3/TRBV12-4
CDR3 protein: CASRSILRVLMERGAGANVLTF
CDR3 DNA: TGTGCCAGCAGGTCGATCCTCCGGGTTCTCATGGAGCGTGGCGCTGGGGCCAACGTCCTGACTTTC

J gene: TRBJ2-7
D gene: -
clone size: -
V gene: TRBV5-1
CDR3 protein: CASSLQGDIDEQYF
CDR3 DNA: TGCGCCAGCAGCTTGCAGGGTGATATAGACGAGCAGTACTTC

J gene: TRBJ1-6
D gene: -
clone size: -
V gene: TRBV5-6
CDR3 protein: CDSSSQMDSPLHF
CDR3 DNA: TGTGACAGCAGCTCGCAGATGGATTCACCCCTCCACTTT

J gene: TRBJ2-7
D gene: -
clone size: -
V gene: TRBV5-1
CDR3 protein: CASSPAKKLYEQYF
CDR3 DNA: TGCGCCAGCAGCCCCGCGAAAAAATTATACGAGCAGTACTTC

J gene: TRBJ1-5
D gene: -
clone size: -
V gene: TRBV11-2
CDR3 protein: CASSLTERGEPPQHF
CDR3 DNA: TGTGCCAGCAGCTTAACTGAAAGGGGCGAACCGCCCCAGCATTTT

J gene: TRBJ2-3
D gene: -
clone size: -
V gene: TRBV30
CDR3 protein: CACSVQDWRLAFSIDTQYF
CDR3 DNA: TGTGCCTGTAGTGTACAGGACTGGAGATTAGCCTTTAGCATAGATACGCAGTATTTT

J gene: TRBJ1-4
D gene: -
clone size: -
V gene: TRBV6-2/TRBV6-3
CDR3 protein: CASSSWQTNEKLFF
CDR3 DNA: TGTGCCAGCAGTTCGTGGCAAACTAATGAAAAACTGTTTTTT

J gene: TRBJ2-1
D gene: -
clone size: -
V gene: TRBV11-2
CDR3 protein: CVSSLKGYGDQFF
CDR3 DNA: TGTGTCAGCAGCTTGAAGGGATACGGTGATCAGTTCTTC

J gene: TRBJ2-1
D gene: TRBD2
clone size: once
V gene: TRBV29-1
CDR3 protein: CSVAGRDYSEQFF
CDR3 DNA: TGCAGCGTTGCTGGCAGGGACTACAGTGAACAGTTCTTC

J gene: TRBJ2-7
D gene: -
clone size: -
V gene: TRBV11-2
CDR3 protein: CANRLDGRTYEQYF
CDR3 DNA: TGTGCCAACAGGTTAGATGGGCGGACTTACGAGCAGTACTTC

J gene: TRBJ1-3
D gene: -
clone size: few
V gene: TRBV9
CDR3 protein: CASSVDGTGNTIYF
CDR3 DNA: TGTGCCAGCAGTGTAGACGGGACTGGAAACACCATATATTTT

J gene: TRBJ1-5
D gene: TRBD1
clone size: once
V gene: TRBV28
CDR3 protein: CVSSWTGVGWNQPQHF
CDR3 DNA: TGTGTCAGCAGTTGGACAGGGGTAGGTTGGAATCAGCCTCAGCATTTT

J gene: TRBJ2-3
D gene: -
clone size: once
V gene: TRBV20-1
CDR3 protein: CSARDHLNPTDTQYF
CDR3 DNA: TGCAGTGCTAGAGATCATCTGAACCCGACAGATACGCAGTATTTT

J gene: TRBJ2-5
D gene: -
clone size: -
V gene: TRBV6-1
CDR3 protein: CVSVPYGSGNQETQYF
CDR3 DNA: TGTGTCAGCGTCCCGTATGGCAGCGGCAACCAAGAGACCCAGTACTTC

J gene: TRBJ2-2
D gene: -
clone size: -
V gene: TRBV29-1
CDR3 protein: CSIEGPSRMGELFF
CDR3 DNA: TGCAGCATTGAAGGACCGTCCAGAATGGGGGAGCTGTTTTTT

J gene: TRBJ2-7
D gene: -
clone size: -
V gene: TRBV10-2
CDR3 protein: CASSNRRSTHEQYF
CDR3 DNA: TGCGCCAGCAGTAATAGGAGATCAACCCATGAGCAGTACTTC

J gene: TRBJ2-7
D gene: TRBD2
clone size: -
V gene: TRBV11-3
CDR3 protein: CVSSLDGTSGFYEQYF
CDR3 DNA: TGTGTCAGTAGCTTAGATGGGACTAGTGGATTTTACGAGCAGTACTTC

J gene: TRBJ2-7
D gene: TRBD2
clone size: -
V gene: TRBV11-2
CDR3 protein: CANSFGTSLWDKYF
CDR3 DNA: TGTGCCAACAGCTTCGGGACTAGTCTGTGGGACAAGTACTTC